Listed here is a single T cell receptor (beta chain). The target of this receptor is not known. No much larger clonotype is one base removed from it; base qualities were not supplied. These data come from a study (dated by TCRdb to 2016 to 2017). Library preparation was by RT-PCR. Reads for this sample came from an Illumina MiSeq. TCRdb's own reprocessing of the public reads used fastp at Q25 and MiXCR and kept productive beta chains. Entries that share a CDR3 protein sequence are merged under the most common genes and DNA. The sample table records around 700,000 distinct CDR3 sequences; 13% to 15% of these occur just once. Roughly 3.9% of the sample is held by the ten biggest clonotypes. Relative to germline, V is 9 bases shorter and J is 5 bases shorter, with 24 bases between their ends. CDR3 length: 16 amino acids, cysteine to phenylalanine. This entry keeps only the CDR3 DNA: 48 bases, framed from base 1. The germline V gene encodes CDR1 LNHNV and CDR2 YYDKDF (reference sequence).

This receptor was taken from a female donor in good health, serving as a healthy control. The sequence is built from TRBV15 and TRBJ2-3, with the identity of the D gene unclear. Sequencing used memory CD4+ T cells from blood. The CDR3 region: CATRVNKPTSLDTQYF. The DNA sequence is given as TGTGCCACTCGCGTAAATAAGCCTACGAGTTTAGATACGCAGTATTTT.